This TCR beta chain is drawn from a study of T cell responses to AZD1222 COVID-19 vaccine. General study results and limits: The study found Spike-specific TCR breadth and depth rose after two AZD1222 doses. The donors showed a predominance of white British ancestry and of females, with possible underestimation of clonal diversity.

Germline CDR1 is SGHVS and CDR2 is FNYEAQ. CDR3 length: 17 residues. The trim removed 2 bases at V and 0 bases at J, leaving 7 bases unmatched. Comment on this clone: Its antigen is still unknown.

The protocol was immunoSEQ multiplex PCR, while the TCRdb copy is restricted to in-frame clones and leaves out a portion. This table has 150,000 to 200,000 clones, around 90% appearing once. The rearrangement links TRBV7-6 to TRBJ2-3; 8 nucleotides agree with TRBD1. The clonotype originates from an adult in good health. The sample was peripheral blood, taken on day 0 of AZD1222 vaccination. The CDR3 coding sequence is TGTGCCAGCAGCTTAACAGGGGGAATAGGGAGCACAGATACGCAGTATTTT. Translated, it gives CASSLTGGIGSTDTQYF.